This TCR beta chain was profiled in a study of cytomegalovirus exposure and HLA in healthy donors. The PCR contained 60 Vbeta and 13 Jbeta primers. Sequencing was performed with immunoSEQ multiplex PCR; in TCRdb, only in-frame clones are kept and a portion is missing. The sample totals some 130,000 clones. Germline assignment: CDR1 SQVTM and CDR2 ANQGSEA. The CDR3 totals 12 residues. The V end was cut by 5 bases, the J end by 3 bases, with 10 bases between. The clonotype comes from a woman aged 40 to 49 in good health and CMV-seropositive. V gene TRBV29-1 combines with J gene TRBJ1-1; D possibly corresponds to TRBD1 (5 bases). Sequencing was performed on PBMCs. CDR3 in amino acids: CSVRTGDTEAFF. The CDR3 DNA is TGCAGCGTTCGGACGGGGGACACTGAAGCTTTCTTT.